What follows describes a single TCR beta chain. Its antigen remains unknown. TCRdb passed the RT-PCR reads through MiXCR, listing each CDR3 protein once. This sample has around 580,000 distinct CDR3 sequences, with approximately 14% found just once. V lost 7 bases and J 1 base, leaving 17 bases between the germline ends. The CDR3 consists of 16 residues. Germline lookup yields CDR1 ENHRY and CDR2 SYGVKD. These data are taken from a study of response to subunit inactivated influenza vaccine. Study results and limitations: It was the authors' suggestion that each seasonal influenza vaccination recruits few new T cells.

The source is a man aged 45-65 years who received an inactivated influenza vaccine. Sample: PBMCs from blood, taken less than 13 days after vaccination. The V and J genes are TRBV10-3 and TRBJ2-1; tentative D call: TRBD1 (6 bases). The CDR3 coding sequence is TGTGCCATCAATGGTGGCAGGGGTAATTCCTACAATGAGCAGTTCTTC. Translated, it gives CAINGGRGNSYNEQFF.